Below, 13 T cell receptor beta chains from the same sample are listed, as sequenced in a study of human T cells and chemical hapten exposure. Stated time point: patch test 1, 2 weeks after DPC sensitization. Treatment denoted: therapeutic diphenylcyclopropenone sensitization with weekly scalp DPC. One entry per CDR3 protein results from TCRdb running MiXCR on the RACE reads. This table has around 100,000 distinct CDR3 sequences, roughly 11% appearing once. Material: whole blood, obtained in connection with sensitization to the hapten diphenylcyclopropenone (DPC). Every receptor here comes from a woman between 40 and 50 years old with alopecia areata. Some clones in this sample may be carry-over from other donors' samples.

In its sample, this clonotype was seen many times. The chain is built from TRBV29-1 and TRBJ1-1; unclear D gene. The length of the CDR3 is 13 residues. CDR1 is SQVTM and CDR2 is ANQGSEA in the germline V gene. V lost 7 bases and J lost 0, with 12 bases in between. The CDR3: CSALTIMNTEAFF. CDR3 DNA sequence: TGCAGCGCTTTGACAATAATGAACACTGAAGCTTTCTTT. Drawing the rest from reference TRBV29-1 and TRBJ1-1, the complete variable domain is SAVISQKPSRDICQRGTSLTIQCQVDSQVTMMFWYRQQPGQSLTLIATANQGSEATYESGFVIDKFPISRPNLTFSTLTVSNMSPEDSSIYLCSALTIMNTEAFFGQGTRLTVV.

This clonotype has a handful of counts. CDR3 in amino acids: CASSENRGYETQYF. The CDR3 DNA sequence: TGTGCCAGCAGTGAAAACCGGGGCTATGAGACCCAGTACTTC. V and J are TRBV2 and TRBJ2-5; D tentatively reads TRBD1 or TRBD2 (5 bases each). Trimming cost V 2 bases and J 5 bases, with 12 bases left between them. The CDR3 consists of 14 residues. Germline lookup yields CDR1 SNHLY and CDR2 FYNNEI.

This clonotype was counted between two and nine times. The J gene is TRBJ2-2, the V gene TRBV6-1; 9 bases line up with TRBD2. From germline, CDR1 is MNHNS and CDR2 SASEGT. The CDR3 has 14 amino acids. J lost 7 bases, V lost 7 bases, and 7 bases had no gene match. CDR3 DNA sequence: TGTGCCAGCAAAGGACTAGCGTTCGGCGGGGAGCTGTTTTTT. Protein product: CASKGLAFGGELFF.

This rearrangement joins TRBV12-3 or TRBV12-4 to TRBJ2-2; 11 nucleotides line up with TRBD2. The ends lost 11 bases at V and 0 bases at J; junction bases unmatched: 8. The CDR3 runs 16 residues. The CDR3 spells CAGKTSGATNTGELFF. CDR3 nucleotide sequence: TGTGCCGGGAAGACTAGCGGGGCTACGAACACCGGGGAGCTGTTTTTT.

This clonotype was observed a handful of times. V is TRBV6-5 and J is TRBJ1-1, with 8 bases identical to TRBD1. From germline, CDR1 is MNHEY and CDR2 SVGAGI. V was pared by 2 bases and J by 5 bases, with 7 bases of the junction left unmatched. The CDR3 consists of 15 residues. Here the CDR3 reads CASSYRTGSVTEAFF. In nucleotides, the CDR3 is TGTGCCAGCAGTTACCGGACAGGGTCGGTGACTGAAGCTTTCTTT.

This clonotype was counted ten times or more. This chain connects TRBV12-2 to TRBJ2-4; the table's D call of TRBD2 was not tested on the DNA. TRBV12-2 is shown as a pseudogene. CDR3 length equals 17 residues. In DNA, the CDR3 is TGTGCAAGTCGCTTTGGTCCTAGCGGGGGGGTTAGGTACATTCAGTACTTC. It translates to CASRFGPSGGVRYIQYF.

Many counts were recorded for this clonotype. The chain has TRBV15 and TRBJ1-2; D unclear. CDR3 length: 15 residues. The ends were cut back, 3 bases at V and 1 base at J, with 12 bases in the middle. CDR1 and CDR2 from the germline V gene are LNHNV and YYDKDF (reference sequence). The CDR3 DNA reads as TGTGCCACCAGCAGGACACTCGATATTAACTATGGCTACACCTTC. It encodes CATSRTLDINYGYTF.

The V gene is TRBV9, the J gene TRBJ2-7, with 11 bases matching TRBD1. Germline CDR1 and CDR2: SGDLS and YYNGEE. CDR3 length equals 14 residues. The J segment lost 4 bases and the V segment lost 3 bases, leaving 3 bases of the junction unmatched. The CDR3 loop reads CASSAGTGGYEQYF. In DNA form, the CDR3 reads TGTGCCAGCAGCGCCGGGACAGGGGGTTACGAGCAGTACTTC.

The chain recombines TRBV20-1 with TRBJ2-7; 8 bases match TRBD1. CDR1 and CDR2 from the germline V gene are DFQATT and SNEGSKA (reference sequence). V lost 6 bases and J lost 1; bases outside the gene matches: 2. The CDR3 covers 12 residues. Written as DNA, the CDR3 is TGCAGTGCCACAGGGGGATCCTACGAGCAGTACTTC. This gives the protein CSATGGSYEQYF.

At least ten counts were recorded for this clonotype. V and J are TRBV12-3 or TRBV12-4 and TRBJ1-5; 7 bases fit TRBD1. The CDR3 has 14 residues. The junction had 0 bases not matched to a gene; V was cut back by 3 bases and J by 1 base. This CDR3 is CASSLTGSNQPQHF. For the CDR3, the DNA is TGTGCCAGCAGTTTGACAGGGAGCAATCAGCCCCAGCATTTT.

This clonotype was seen at least ten times. V gene TRBV20-1 combines with J gene TRBJ2-1; 8 bases are a match to TRBD1. The CDR3 has 17 amino acids. J gave up 5 bases and V 5 bases, and 17 bases lay outside the gene matches. CDR1 DFQATT and CDR2 SNEGSKA come from the germline V gene (reference sequence). The CDR3 protein is CSAARDRQNITHNEQFF. The CDR3 DNA reads TGCAGTGCTGCCCGGGACAGGCAAAACATAACCCACAATGAGCAGTTCTTC.

This clonotype turned up a few times. J is TRBJ1-2 and V is TRBV12-3 or TRBV12-4; 7 nucleotides match TRBD1. V dropped 5 bases and J dropped 4; count of bases not matched to a gene: 10. This CDR3 is 15 amino acids long. The CDR3 DNA follows: TGTGCCAGCAGTCCTGACAGGGCCGGGGGCTATGGCTACACCTTC. Translation gives CASSPDRAGGYGYTF.

The rearrangement joins TRBV21-1 to TRBJ2-1; the DNA was not used to check the table's D call, TRBD2. TRBV21-1 is noted as a pseudogene. The CDR3 has 18 amino acids. The CDR3 DNA is TGTGCCAGCAGCAAGGGAAGACTAGCGGGAGGGCCCTACAATGAGCAGTTCTTC. It encodes CASSKGRLAGGPYNEQFF.